Each of the 5 T cell receptor beta chains below was sequenced from the same sample in a study of T cells after yellow fever vaccination (dated by TCRdb to between 2018 and 2021). The protocol used for the library was 5' RACE. TCRdb records Illumina HiSeq 2500 as the sequencer. The public reads were reprocessed in TCRdb via fastp at Q25 and MiXCR, keeping in-frame beta chains. Each entry is one CDR3 protein sequence, shown with its most common DNA and genes. The sample records hundreds of thousands of distinct CDR3 sequences, 9% to 15% of which are singletons. The biggest ten clones account for about 16% of the sample. The treatment or condition label on this specimen signifies: live attenuated yellow fever vaccine strain. Sequencing used PBMCs, obtained on the day of the yellow fever booster vaccination. These receptors all stem from a man aged 25 to 40 who received the YFV17D yellow fever vaccine.

In nucleotides, the CDR3 is TGTGCCAGCAGCCTATCCGGGGGGCGCGTATATGGCTACACCTTC. It encodes CASSLSGGRVYGYTF. This chain connects TRBV14 to TRBJ1-2, with a tentative D call TRBD1 (6 bases). This CDR3 region has 15 residues. The V end lost 4 bases, the J end lost 5 bases, and 17 bases lay between the germline ends. Germline CDR1 is SGHDN and CDR2 is FVKESK.

A few counts support this clonotype. CDR3 in DNA: TGCGCCAGCAGTCAGGACCAGGGGTGGCGGGGTCCGCCCCAGCATTTT. This encodes CASSQDQGWRGPPQHF. This chain uses TRBV23-1 with TRBJ1-5; D may be TRBD1 (6 bases). TRBV23-1 is assigned to the ORF class and has an uncertain function. This CDR3 comprises 16 residues. Deletions cut 3 bases from V and 9 bases from J, with 21 bases between.

This chain uses TRBV14 with TRBJ2-4, with a possible D match to TRBD2 (5 bases). The germline V gene has CDR1 SGHDN and CDR2 FVKESK. V was cut by 6 bases and J by 9 bases, with 9 bases left in between. CDR3 length: 11 amino acids. The CDR3, as DNA: TGTGCCAGCAGTAAGCGGACCATTCAGTACTTC. Its protein is CASSKRTIQYF.

The chain combines TRBV12-3 or TRBV12-4 with TRBJ1-5, with D uncertain. The germline V and J ends were trimmed by 3 bases and 4 bases, with 16 bases remaining between them. The CDR3 contains 16 residues. The CDR3 DNA reads as TGTGCCAGCAGTTTGGAGGTTGGGGTTCTTAATCAGCCCCAGCATTTT. Amino acid sequence: CASSLEVGVLNQPQHF.

As DNA, the CDR3 is TGTGCCAGCAGTGAAGCGCTTCTCACGGGGGCTAGCGGTAGGAGCTCCTACGAGCAGTACTTC. Its translation: CASSEALLTGASGRSSYEQYF. The genes are TRBV2 and TRBJ2-7, with D possibly matching TRBD2 (7 bases). Trimming shortened V by 0 bases and J by 0 bases, and 27 bases separated the two germline ends. The CDR3 extends over 21 amino acids. Germline V gene sequence: CDR1 SNHLY, CDR2 FYNNEI. The whole variable domain, filled in from reference TRBV2 and TRBJ2-7, reads EPEVTQTPSHQVTQMGQEVILRCVPISNHLYFYWYRQILGQKVEFLVSFYNNEISEKSEIFDDQFSVERPDGSNFTLKIRSTKLEDSAMYFCASSEALLTGASGRSSYEQYFGPGTRLTVT.